This is a list of T cell receptor beta chains from one sample in a study of radiotherapy plus CTLA-4 blockade in lung cancer. The table came from immunoSEQ multiplex PCR; TCRdb's copy has only in-frame clones and leaves some out. The sample records 55,000 to 80,000 clones, around four fifths being singletons. The material sequenced was peripheral blood, taken from a patient treated with radiotherapy plus ipilimumab. Every receptor here comes from a human donor with non-small cell lung cancer who had a complete response to radiotherapy plus ipilimumab. The CDR3 runs from the conserved cysteine through the conserved F or W. Fields, in order: J gene, clone size, V gene, D gene, CDR3 protein, CDR3 DNA. The D gene is left open where the match is weak. The listing skips clone size in some rows; elsewhere it reads once, few, many or a size class.

TRBJ2-2,.,TRBV7-2,.,CASSSPGGELFF,TGTGCCAGCAGCTCTCCGGGGGGGGAGCTGTTTTTT
TRBJ2-1,once,TRBV6-1,.,CASSETPINEQFF,TGTGCCAGCAGTGAGACCCCTATCAATGAGCAGTTCTTC
TRBJ1-3,few,TRBV7-9,.,CASSRVPGVGSGNTIYF,TGTGCCAGCAGCCGGGTTCCTGGGGTCGGCTCTGGAAACACCATATATTTT
TRBJ2-1,.,TRBV7-6,.,CASSVRNEQFF,TGTGCCAGCAGCGTGCGGAATGAGCAGTTCTTC
TRBJ2-1,.,TRBV29-1,.,CSVEGGREPPWDEQFF,TGCAGCGTTGAAGGGGGGCGGGAGCCTCCCTGGGATGAGCAGTTCTTC
TRBJ2-2,.,TRBV7-2,TRBD1,CASSPGTGTGELFF,TGTGCCAGCAGCCCCGGGACAGGGACCGGGGAGCTGTTTTTT
TRBJ2-7,.,TRBV7-8,.,CASSFRDSSYEQYF,TGTGCCAGCAGCTTTAGGGACTCATCCTACGAGCAGTACTTC
TRBJ2-7,.,TRBV7-6,TRBD2,CASSLPGTSGAYEQYF,TGTGCCAGCAGCTTGCCCGGGACTAGCGGTGCCTACGAGCAGTACTTC
TRBJ1-3,once,TRBV9,.,CASSPSPGKGNTIYF,TGTGCCAGCAGCCCTTCTCCAGGGAAAGGAAACACCATATATTTT
TRBJ1-6,.,TRBV30,.,CAWVPGTYDWDSPLHF,TGTGCCTGGGTCCCGGGGACGTACGATTGGGATTCACCCCTCCACTTT
TRBJ2-3,.,TRBV18,.,CASSPDSTDTQYF,TGTGCCAGCTCACCCGACAGCACAGATACGCAGTATTTT
TRBJ1-2,.,TRBV6-4,TRBD1,CASSDFNRGPLEGNGYTF,TGTGCCAGCAGTGACTTCAACAGGGGGCCGTTGGAGGGAAATGGCTACACCTTC
TRBJ1-4,.,TRBV12-5,.,CASGQGLSSEKLFF,TGTGCTAGTGGTCAGGGGCTTTCCTCTGAAAAACTGTTTTTT
TRBJ1-5,.,TRBV19,TRBD1,CASSTGQGLNQPQHF,TGTGCCAGTAGTACCGGACAGGGACTGAATCAGCCCCAGCATTTT
TRBJ1-6,.,TRBV6-1,.,CASSEQSSYNSPLHF,TGTGCCAGCAGTGAACAGAGCTCCTATAATTCACCCCTCCACTTT
TRBJ2-1,few,TRBV7-2,.,CASSLRGGFSYNEQFF,TGTGCCAGCAGCCTACGTGGGGGATTCTCCTACAATGAGCAGTTCTTC
TRBJ1-5,few,TRBV28,.,CASSSPSVGSQPQHF,TGTGCCAGCAGCTCACCCTCGGTTGGTTCTCAGCCCCAGCATTTT
TRBJ2-5,.,TRBV6-6,TRBD1,CASGTFDRGDETQYF,TGTGCCAGCGGCACTTTCGACAGGGGGGACGAGACCCAGTACTTC
TRBJ1-1,once,TRBV5-5,.,CASSPLTANTEAFF,TGTGCCAGCAGCCCATTGACAGCGAACACTGAAGCTTTCTTT
TRBJ1-4,.,TRBV5-6,.,CASSLVTLEKLFF,TGTGCCAGCAGCTTGGTCACACTTGAAAAACTGTTTTTT
TRBJ2-2,.,TRBV2,.,CASSDEGHGGELFF,TGTGCCAGCAGTGACGAGGGTCACGGCGGGGAGCTGTTTTTT
TRBJ2-5,.,TRBV6-5,.,CASSYSRMNTETQYF,TGTGCCAGCAGTTACTCCCGAATGAACACGGAGACCCAGTACTTC
TRBJ1-2,.,TRBV7-8,.,CASSLEGSNVDGYTF,TGTGCCAGCAGCTTAGAGGGTAGTAATGTGGATGGCTACACCTTC
TRBJ2-2,.,TRBV6-1,.,CASSESGSGELFF,TGTGCCAGCAGTGAATCCGGGTCCGGGGAGCTGTTTTTT
TRBJ1-1,few,TRBV13,.,CASIFGNMNTEAFF,TGTGCCAGTATCTTCGGCAACATGAACACTGAAGCTTTCTTT
TRBJ1-3,few,TRBV5-8,.,CASRLTGSGNTIYF,TGTGCCAGCAGGCTTACAGGGTCTGGAAACACCATATATTTT
TRBJ2-3,.,TRBV7-2,TRBD2,CASSLVGGGVTDTQYF,TGTGCCAGCAGCTTAGTGGGCGGGGGGGTCACAGATACGCAGTATTTT
TRBJ2-1,.,TRBV7-2,TRBD2,CASSLGLAEGREQFF,TGTGCCAGCAGCTTAGGACTAGCGGAGGGGCGTGAGCAGTTCTTC
TRBJ1-4,few,TRBV4-1,.,CASSLLSGRSNEKLFF,TGCGCCAGCAGCCTTCTTTCAGGGAGGTCTAATGAAAAACTGTTTTTT
TRBJ2-3,.,TRBV11-3,.,CASSSMRVKSTDTQYF,TGTGCCAGCAGCTCCATGAGGGTGAAAAGCACAGATACGCAGTATTTT
TRBJ1-1,.,TRBV27,TRBD1,CASSPPGQVNTEAFF,TGTGCCAGCAGTCCTCCGGGACAGGTGAACACTGAAGCTTTCTTT
TRBJ1-2,few,TRBV6-4,.,CAILNPGGSHYGYTF,TGTGCTATACTTAACCCAGGAGGCAGTCACTATGGCTACACCTTC
TRBJ1-1,once,TRBV5-1,.,CASSAEGGRPEAFF,TGCGCCAGCAGCGCGGAGGGGGGGAGGCCTGAAGCTTTCTTT
TRBJ1-2,.,TRBV7-6,TRBD1,CASSLSGGYGYTF,TGTGCCAGCAGCTTATCAGGGGGTTATGGCTACACCTTC
TRBJ1-5,few,TRBV2,TRBD1,CASSEGTGNQPQHF,TGTGCCAGCAGTGAAGGGACAGGTAATCAGCCCCAGCATTTT
TRBJ2-1,.,TRBV30,.,CAWSVKNEQFF,TGTGCCTGGAGTGTAAAAAATGAGCAGTTCTTC
TRBJ2-1,.,TRBV7-2,TRBD2,CASSQRTGGFF,TGTGCCAGCAGCCAAAGGACGGGAGGGTTCTTC
TRBJ1-1,few,TRBV6-5,.,CASSLQGIPEAFF,TGTGCCAGCAGCCTTCAGGGGATCCCTGAAGCTTTCTTT
TRBJ2-4,medium-sized,TRBV2,.,CASRRAQRSYF,TGTGCCAGCAGACGGGCACAACGGTCCTACTTC